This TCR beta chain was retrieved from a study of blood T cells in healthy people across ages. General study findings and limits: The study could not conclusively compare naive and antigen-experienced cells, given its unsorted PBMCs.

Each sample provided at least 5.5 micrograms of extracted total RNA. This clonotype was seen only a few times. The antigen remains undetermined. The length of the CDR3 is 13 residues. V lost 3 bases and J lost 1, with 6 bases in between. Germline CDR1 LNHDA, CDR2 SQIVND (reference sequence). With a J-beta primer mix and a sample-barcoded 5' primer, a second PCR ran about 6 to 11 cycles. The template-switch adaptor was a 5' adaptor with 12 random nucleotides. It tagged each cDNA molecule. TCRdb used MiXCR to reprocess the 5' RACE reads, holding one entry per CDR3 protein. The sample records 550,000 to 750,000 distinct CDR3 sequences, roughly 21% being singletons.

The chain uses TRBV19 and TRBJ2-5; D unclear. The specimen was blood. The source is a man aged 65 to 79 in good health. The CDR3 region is CASSMVSQETQYF. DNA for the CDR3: TGTGCCAGTAGTATGGTCAGCCAAGAGACCCAGTACTTC.